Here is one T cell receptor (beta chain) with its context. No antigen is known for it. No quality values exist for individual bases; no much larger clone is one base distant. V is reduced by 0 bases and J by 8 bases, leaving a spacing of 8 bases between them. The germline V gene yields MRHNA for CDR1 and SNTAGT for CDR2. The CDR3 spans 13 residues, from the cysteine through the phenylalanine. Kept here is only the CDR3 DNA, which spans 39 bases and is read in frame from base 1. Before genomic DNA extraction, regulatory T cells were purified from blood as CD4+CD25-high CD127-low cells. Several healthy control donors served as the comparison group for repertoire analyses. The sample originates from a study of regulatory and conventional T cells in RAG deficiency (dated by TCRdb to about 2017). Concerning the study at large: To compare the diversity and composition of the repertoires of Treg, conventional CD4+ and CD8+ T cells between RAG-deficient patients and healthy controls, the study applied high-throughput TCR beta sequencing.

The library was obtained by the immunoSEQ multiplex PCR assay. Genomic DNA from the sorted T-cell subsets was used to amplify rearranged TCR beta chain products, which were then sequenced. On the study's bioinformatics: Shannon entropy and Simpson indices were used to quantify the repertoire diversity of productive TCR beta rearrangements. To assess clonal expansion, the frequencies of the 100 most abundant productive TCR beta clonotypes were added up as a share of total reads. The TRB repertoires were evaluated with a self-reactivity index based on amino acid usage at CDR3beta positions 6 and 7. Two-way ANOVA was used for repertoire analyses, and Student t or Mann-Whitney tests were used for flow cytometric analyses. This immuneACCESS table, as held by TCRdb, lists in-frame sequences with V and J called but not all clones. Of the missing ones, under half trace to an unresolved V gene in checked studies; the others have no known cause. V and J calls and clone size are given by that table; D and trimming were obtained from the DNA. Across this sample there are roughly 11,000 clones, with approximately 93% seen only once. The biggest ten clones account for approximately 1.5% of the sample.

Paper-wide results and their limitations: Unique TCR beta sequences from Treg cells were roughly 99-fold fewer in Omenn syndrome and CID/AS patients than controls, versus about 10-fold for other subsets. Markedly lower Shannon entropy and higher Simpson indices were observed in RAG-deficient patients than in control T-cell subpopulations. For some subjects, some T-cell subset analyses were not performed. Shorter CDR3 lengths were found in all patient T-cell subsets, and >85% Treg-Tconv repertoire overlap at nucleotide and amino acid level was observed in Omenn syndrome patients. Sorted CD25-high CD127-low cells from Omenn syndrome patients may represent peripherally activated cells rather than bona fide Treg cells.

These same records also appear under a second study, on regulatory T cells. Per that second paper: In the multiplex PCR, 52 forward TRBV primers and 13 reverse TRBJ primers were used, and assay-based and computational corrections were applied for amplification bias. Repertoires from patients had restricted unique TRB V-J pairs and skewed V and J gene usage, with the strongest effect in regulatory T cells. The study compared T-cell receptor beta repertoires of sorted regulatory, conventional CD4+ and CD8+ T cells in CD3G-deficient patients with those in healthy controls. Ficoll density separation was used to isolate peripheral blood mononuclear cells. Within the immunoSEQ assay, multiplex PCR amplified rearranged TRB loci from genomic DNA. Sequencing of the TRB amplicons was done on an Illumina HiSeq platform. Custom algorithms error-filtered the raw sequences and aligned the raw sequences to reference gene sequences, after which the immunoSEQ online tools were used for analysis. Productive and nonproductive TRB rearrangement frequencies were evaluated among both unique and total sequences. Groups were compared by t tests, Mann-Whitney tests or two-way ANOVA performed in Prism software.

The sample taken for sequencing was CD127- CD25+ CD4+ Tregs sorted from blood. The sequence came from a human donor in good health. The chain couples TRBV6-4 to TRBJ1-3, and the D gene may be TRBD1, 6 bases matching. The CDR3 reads CASSDSGAHTIYF. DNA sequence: TGTGCCAGCAGTGACTCGGGGGCACACACCATATATTTT.